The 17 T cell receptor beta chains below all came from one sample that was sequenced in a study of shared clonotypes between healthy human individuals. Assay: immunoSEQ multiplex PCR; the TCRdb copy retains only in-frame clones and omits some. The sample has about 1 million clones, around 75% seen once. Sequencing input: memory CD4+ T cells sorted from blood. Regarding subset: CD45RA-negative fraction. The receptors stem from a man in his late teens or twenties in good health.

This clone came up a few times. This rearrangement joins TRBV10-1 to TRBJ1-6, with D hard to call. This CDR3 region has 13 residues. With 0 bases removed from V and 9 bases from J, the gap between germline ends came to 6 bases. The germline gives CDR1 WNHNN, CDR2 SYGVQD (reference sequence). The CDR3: CASSESSVSPLHF. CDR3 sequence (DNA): TGCGCCAGCAGTGAGTCATCGGTTTCACCCCTCCACTTT.

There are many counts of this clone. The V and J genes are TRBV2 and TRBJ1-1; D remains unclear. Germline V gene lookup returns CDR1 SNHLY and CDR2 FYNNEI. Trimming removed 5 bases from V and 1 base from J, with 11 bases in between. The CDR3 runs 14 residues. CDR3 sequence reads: CASSSRPSNTEAFF. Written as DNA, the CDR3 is TGTGCCAGCAGTTCCCGACCGTCGAACACTGAAGCTTTCTTT.

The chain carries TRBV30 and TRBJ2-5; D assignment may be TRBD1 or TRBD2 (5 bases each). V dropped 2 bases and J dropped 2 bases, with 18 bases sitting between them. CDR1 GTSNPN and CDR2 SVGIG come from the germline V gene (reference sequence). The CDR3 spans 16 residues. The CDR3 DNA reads TGTGCCTGGAGTTGGGGGAATTCCAAGATACAAGAGACCCAGTACTTC. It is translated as CAWSWGNSKIQETQYF.

The CDR3 sequence is CASSHGQGAETQYF. The CDR3 DNA sequence: TGTGCCAGCAGCCACGGACAGGGGGCAGAGACCCAGTACTTC. The rearrangement uses TRBV11-2 and TRBJ2-5, with TRBD1 matching 11 bases. The trim removed 5 bases at V and 4 bases at J, leaving 3 bases unmatched. The CDR3 is made up of 14 amino acids. Germline CDR1 SGHAT, CDR2 FQNNGV.

This CDR3 reads CASAPNSGGGADTQYF. The CDR3, as DNA: TGCGCCAGCGCCCCGAATTCCGGTGGTGGGGCAGATACGCAGTATTTT. J is TRBJ2-3 and V is TRBV5-1; D gene unclear. Trimming pared 7 bases from V and 4 bases from J, leaving 22 bases between. The CDR3 spans 16 residues. In germline, CDR1 is SGHRS, CDR2 YFSETQ.

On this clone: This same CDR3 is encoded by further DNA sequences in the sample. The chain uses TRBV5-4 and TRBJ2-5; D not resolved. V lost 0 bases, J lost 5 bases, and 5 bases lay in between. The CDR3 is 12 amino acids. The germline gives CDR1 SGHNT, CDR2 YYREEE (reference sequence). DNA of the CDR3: TGTGCCAGCAGCTTGGGATTGGAGACCCAGTACTTC. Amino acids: CASSLGLETQYF.

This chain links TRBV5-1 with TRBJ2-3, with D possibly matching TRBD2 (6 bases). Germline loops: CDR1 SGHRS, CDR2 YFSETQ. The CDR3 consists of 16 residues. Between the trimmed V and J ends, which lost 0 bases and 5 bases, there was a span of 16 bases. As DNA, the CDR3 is TGCGCCAGCAGCTTGGGTACTAGCATGAAGGTAGATACGCAGTATTTT. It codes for CASSLGTSMKVDTQYF.

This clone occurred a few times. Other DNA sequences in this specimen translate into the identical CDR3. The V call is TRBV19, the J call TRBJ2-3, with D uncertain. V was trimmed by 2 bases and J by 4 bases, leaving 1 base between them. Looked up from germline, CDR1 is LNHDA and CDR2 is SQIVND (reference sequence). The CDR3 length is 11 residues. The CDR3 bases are TGTGCCAGTAGTATATCAGATACGCAGTATTTT. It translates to CASSISDTQYF.

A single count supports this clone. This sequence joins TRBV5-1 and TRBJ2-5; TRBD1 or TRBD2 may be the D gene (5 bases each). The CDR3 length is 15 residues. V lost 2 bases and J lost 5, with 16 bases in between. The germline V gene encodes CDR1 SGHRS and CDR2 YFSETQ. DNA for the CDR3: TGCGCCAGCAGCTTAGATACTAGGGGTTCCGAGACCCAGTACTTC. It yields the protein CASSLDTRGSETQYF.

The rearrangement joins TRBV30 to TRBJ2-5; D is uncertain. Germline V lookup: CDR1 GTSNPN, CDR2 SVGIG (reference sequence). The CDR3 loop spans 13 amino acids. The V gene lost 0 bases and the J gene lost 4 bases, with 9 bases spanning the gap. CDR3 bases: TGTGCCTGGAGTGTGCTGCGGTTAGAGACCCAGTACTTC. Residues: CAWSVLRLETQYF.

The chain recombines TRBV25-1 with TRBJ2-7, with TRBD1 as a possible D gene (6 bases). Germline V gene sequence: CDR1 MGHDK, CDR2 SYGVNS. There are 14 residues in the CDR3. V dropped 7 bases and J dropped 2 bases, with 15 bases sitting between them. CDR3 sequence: CASNQGKGTYEQYF. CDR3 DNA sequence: TGTGCCAGCAACCAGGGGAAAGGGACCTACGAGCAGTACTTC.

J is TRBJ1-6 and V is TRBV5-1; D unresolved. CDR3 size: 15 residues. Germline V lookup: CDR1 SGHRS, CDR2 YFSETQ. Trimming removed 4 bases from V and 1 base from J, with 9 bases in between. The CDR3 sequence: CASSPDESYNSPLHF. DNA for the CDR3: TGCGCCAGCAGCCCGGACGAATCCTATAATTCACCCCTCCACTTT. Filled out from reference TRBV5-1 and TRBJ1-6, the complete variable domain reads KAGVTQTPRYLIKTRGQQVTLSCSPISGHRSVSWYQQTPGQGLQFLFEYFSETQRNKGNFPGRFSGRQFSNSRSEMNVSTLELGDSALYLCASSPDESYNSPLHFGNGTRLTVT.

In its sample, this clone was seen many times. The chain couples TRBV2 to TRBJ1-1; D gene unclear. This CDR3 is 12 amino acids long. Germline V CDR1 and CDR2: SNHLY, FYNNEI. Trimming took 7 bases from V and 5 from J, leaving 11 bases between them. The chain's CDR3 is CASINTGTEAFF. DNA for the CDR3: TGTGCCAGCATTAACACGGGGACTGAAGCTTTCTTT.

CDR3 bases: TGCGCCAGCAGCGAATCGACAGGGTCCTATGGCTACACCTTC. Amino acids: CASSESTGSYGYTF. The V gene is TRBV5-1, the J gene TRBJ1-2, with TRBD1 identical over 7 bases. After removal of 4 bases from V and 4 bases from J, the junction contained 7 bases not matched to a gene. Germline lookup yields CDR1 SGHRS and CDR2 YFSETQ. This CDR3 is 14 amino acids long.

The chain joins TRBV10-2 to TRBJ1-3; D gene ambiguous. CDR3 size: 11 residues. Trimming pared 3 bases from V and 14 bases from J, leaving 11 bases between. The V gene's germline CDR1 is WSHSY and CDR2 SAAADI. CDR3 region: CASSDMGLVYF. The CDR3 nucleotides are TGCGCCAGCAGTGACATGGGGTTGGTATATTTT.

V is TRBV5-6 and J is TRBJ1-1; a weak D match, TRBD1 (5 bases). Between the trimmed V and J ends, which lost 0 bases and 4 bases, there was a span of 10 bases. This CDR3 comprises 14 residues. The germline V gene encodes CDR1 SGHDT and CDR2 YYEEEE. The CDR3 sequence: CASSLGGSGTEAFF. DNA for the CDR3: TGTGCCAGCAGCTTGGGGGGGAGCGGCACTGAAGCTTTCTTT.

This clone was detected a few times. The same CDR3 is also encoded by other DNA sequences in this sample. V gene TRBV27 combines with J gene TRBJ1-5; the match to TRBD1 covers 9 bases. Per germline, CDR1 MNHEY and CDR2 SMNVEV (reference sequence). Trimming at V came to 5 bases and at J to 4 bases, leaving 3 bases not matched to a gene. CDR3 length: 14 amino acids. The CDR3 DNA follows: TGTGCCAGCAGTCCAGGGACAGGGAATCAGCCCCAGCATTTT. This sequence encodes CASSPGTGNQPQHF.